The clone carrying this TCR beta chain has only one observation. No antigen is known for it. The protocol was immunoSEQ multiplex PCR, while the TCRdb copy is restricted to in-frame clones and leaves out a portion. The sample holds about 99,000 clones; about 90% are singletons and the top ten take about 0.9%. The sample belongs to a study of graft-versus-host responses after intestinal transplantation. Study-level information: As for transplant type, recipients had multivisceral, liver-intestinal, or isolated intestinal grafts. Induction with anti-thymocyte globulin, then tacrolimus and steroids for approximately three years, was given to all recipients. Study outcomes and limitations: Recipient bone marrow held GvH clones, some seen earlier in ileum or blood. Those patients showing graft-donor T cell macrochimerism displayed high graft-versus-host to host-versus-graft clonal ratios in allografts.

V was cut by 6 bases and J by 11 bases, with 16 bases left in between. CDR1 LNHDA and CDR2 SQIVND come from the germline V gene (reference sequence). The CDR3 has 12 residues. The chain carries TRBV19 and TRBJ1-2, with D possibly being TRBD1 (6 bases). The sequenced sample was unstimulated CD4+ T cells sorted from spleen or lymph node cells, obtained before intestinal transplant. The sequence came from a human donor who received an intestinal transplant. CDR3 residues: CASRNQGQPYTF. The CDR3 DNA is TGTGCCAGTAGGAACCAGGGACAACCGTACACCTTC. Based on the CDR3 plus reference TRBV19 and TRBJ1-2, the full variable domain is DGGITQSPKYLFRKEGQNVTLSCEQNLNHDAMYWYRQDPGQGLRLIYYSQIVNDFQKGDIAEGYSVSREKKESFPLTVTSAQKNPTAFYLCASRNQGQPYTFGSGTRLTVV.